These 2 T cell receptor beta chains originate from one sample sequenced in a study of shared clonotypes between healthy human individuals. Some clones are missing from TCRdb's copy, which holds only in-frame ones; the method was immunoSEQ multiplex PCR. In the table there are around 550,000 clones, approximately 95% of which are singletons. The naive CD8 subset, CD45RO-negative cells positively selected for CCR7, excluded terminally differentiated effector memory CD45RA+ cells. The sample consisted of naive CD8+ T cells sorted from blood. Receptor source: a woman aged 25 to 45 in good health.

V usage is TRBV4-1 and J usage is TRBJ2-7; D may be TRBD1 (6 bases). CDR3 length: 15 amino acids. V lost 1 base to trimming and J lost 2 bases, with 12 bases between them. Germline CDR1 and CDR2: MGHRA and YSYEKL. The CDR3 reads CASSQGTAGTYEQYF. The CDR3 region has the DNA TGCGCCAGCAGCCAAGGGACAGCCGGAACCTACGAGCAGTACTTC.

The rearrangement links TRBV7-9 to TRBJ1-5; the D gene is possibly TRBD1 (5 bases). The CDR3 is 15 residues long. Germline V CDR1 and CDR2: SEHNR, FQNEAQ (reference sequence). V shed 4 bases and J shed 5 bases, with 15 bases lying between them. Written as DNA, the CDR3 is TGTGCCAGCAGCTCAAAGGACACCAATTATCAGCCCCAGCATTTT. It translates to CASSSKDTNYQPQHF.